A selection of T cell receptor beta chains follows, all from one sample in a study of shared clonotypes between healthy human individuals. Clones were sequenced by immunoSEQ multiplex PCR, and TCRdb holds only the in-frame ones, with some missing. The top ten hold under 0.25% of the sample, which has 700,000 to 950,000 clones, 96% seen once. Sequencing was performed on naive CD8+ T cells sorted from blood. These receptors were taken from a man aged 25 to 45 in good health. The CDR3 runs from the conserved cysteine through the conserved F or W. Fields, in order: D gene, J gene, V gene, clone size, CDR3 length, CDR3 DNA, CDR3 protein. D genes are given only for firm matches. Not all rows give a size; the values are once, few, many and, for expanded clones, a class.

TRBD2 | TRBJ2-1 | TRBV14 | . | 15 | TGTGCCAGCAGCCCTTGGACTAGCGGTAACATTGAGCAGTTCTTC | CASSPWTSGNIEQFF
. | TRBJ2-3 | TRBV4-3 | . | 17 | TGCGCCAGCAGCCAAGATGGGTCGGGGGTTCGGGCAGATACGCAGTATTTT | CASSQDGSGVRADTQYF
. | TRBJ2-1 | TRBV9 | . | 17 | TGTGCCAGCAGCGGAGGACTTGGTAGTATTAACTACAATGAGCAGTTCTTC | CASSGGLGSINYNEQFF
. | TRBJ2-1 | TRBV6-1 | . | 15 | TGTGCCAGCAGTACAAACAGGGCGGGATACAATGAGCAGTTCTTC | CASSTNRAGYNEQFF
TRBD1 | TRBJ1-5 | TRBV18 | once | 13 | TGTGCCAGCTCACTTACAGGGGGCGACCCCCAGCATTTT | CASSLTGGDPQHF
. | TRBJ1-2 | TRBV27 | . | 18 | TGTGCCAGCAGTTTATCGTACCCCCCAGGGGACTCCTTCTATGGCTACACCTTC | CASSLSYPPGDSFYGYTF
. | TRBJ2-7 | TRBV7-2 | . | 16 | TGTGCCAGCAGCTTAGCGATGGGTTCCCTACACTACGAGCAGTACTTC | CASSLAMGSLHYEQYF
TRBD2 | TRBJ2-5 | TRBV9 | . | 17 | TGTGCCAGCAGCGGACACCCCGGGACTATAAATGAAGAGACCCAGTACTTC | CASSGHPGTINEETQYF
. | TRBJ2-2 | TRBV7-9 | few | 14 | TGTGCCAGCTGGGGCGGGGCAAACACCGGGGAGCTGTTTTTT | CASWGGANTGELFF
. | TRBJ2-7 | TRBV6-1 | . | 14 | TGTGCCAGCAGTGAAGTTGGGGGCTCCCACGAGCAGTACTTC | CASSEVGGSHEQYF
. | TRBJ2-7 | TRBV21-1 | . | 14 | TGTGCCAGCAGCCAATCTGGGAGGGGCTACGAGCAGTACTTC | CASSQSGRGYEQYF
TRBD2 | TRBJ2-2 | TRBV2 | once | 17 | TGTGCCAGCAGTGAGGGGCAGGGACTAACCTACACCGGGGAGCTGTTTTTT | CASSEGQGLTYTGELFF
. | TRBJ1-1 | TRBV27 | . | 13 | TGTGCCAGCGGCTTGCGAGGGTGGTCTGAAGCTTTCTTT | CASGLRGWSEAFF
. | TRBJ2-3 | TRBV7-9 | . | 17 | TGTGCCAGCAGCTCCGTCGGCGGTGAAGAAAGCACAGATACGCAGTATTTT | CASSSVGGEESTDTQYF
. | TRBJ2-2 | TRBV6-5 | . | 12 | TGTGCCAGCAGTCCCCTCACCGGGGAGCTGTTTTTT | CASSPLTGELFF
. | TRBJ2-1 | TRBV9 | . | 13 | TGTGCCAGCAGCGTAGCCCCTTACAATGAGCAGTTCTTC | CASSVAPYNEQFF
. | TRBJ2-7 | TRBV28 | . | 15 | TGTGCCAGCAGATTAGGGCACTGGGAGACCGGCGAGCAGTACTTC | CASRLGHWETGEQYF
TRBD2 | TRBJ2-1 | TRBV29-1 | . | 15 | TGCAGCGTACTACTAGCGGAGAAAACCTACAATGAGCAGTTCTTC | CSVLLAEKTYNEQFF
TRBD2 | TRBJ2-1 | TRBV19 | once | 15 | TGTGCCAGTAGTATTACTAGCGGGAGGTACAATGAGCAGTTCTTC | CASSITSGRYNEQFF
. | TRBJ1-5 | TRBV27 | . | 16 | TGTGCCAGCAGTCCGACACAGGGCTCGAGCAATCAGCCCCAGCATTTT | CASSPTQGSSNQPQHF
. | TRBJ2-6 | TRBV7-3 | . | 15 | TGTGCCAGCAGCGCCTCAGGGACTGGGGCCAACGTCCTGACTTTC | CASSASGTGANVLTF
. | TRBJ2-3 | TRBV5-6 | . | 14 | TGTGCCAGCAGCTTGGCAGCTGACACAGATACGCAGTATTTT | CASSLAADTDTQYF
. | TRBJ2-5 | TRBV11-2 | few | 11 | TGTGCCAGCAGCTTAGAAGAGACCCAGTACTTC | CASSLEETQYF
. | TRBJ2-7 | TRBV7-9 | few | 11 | TGTGCCAGCAGCTTAGGGGACGAGCAGTACTTC | CASSLGDEQYF
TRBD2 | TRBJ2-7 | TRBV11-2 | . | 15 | TGTGCCAGCAGCCCTACTAGCGGGGTGACCTACGAGCAGTACTTC | CASSPTSGVTYEQYF
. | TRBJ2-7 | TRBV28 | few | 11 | TGTGCCAGCAGGGATTACTACGAGCAGTACTTC | CASRDYYEQYF
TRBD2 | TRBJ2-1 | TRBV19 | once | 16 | TGTGCCAGTAGTATCGACCTCCGGGGGAGGGCCAGGGAGCAGTTCTTC | CASSIDLRGRAREQFF
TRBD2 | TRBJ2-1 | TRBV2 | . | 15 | TGTGCCAGCAGGGCCGGGAGCGGGATGTACAATGAGCAGTTCTTC | CASRAGSGMYNEQFF
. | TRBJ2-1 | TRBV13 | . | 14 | TGTGCCAGCAGCTTAGCCACTAGCAGAGGTGAGCAGTTCTTC | CASSLATSRGEQFF
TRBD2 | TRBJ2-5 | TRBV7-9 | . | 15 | TGTGCCAGCAGCTCAACCCGGAGCGGGAAAGAGACCCAGTACTTC | CASSSTRSGKETQYF
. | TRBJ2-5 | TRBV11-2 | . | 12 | TGTGCCAGCAGCTTGGAGAAAGAGACCCAGTACTTC | CASSLEKETQYF
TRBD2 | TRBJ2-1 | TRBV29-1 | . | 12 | TGCAGCGTTGGGGGAGGGGATAATGAGCAGTTCTTC | CSVGGGDNEQFF
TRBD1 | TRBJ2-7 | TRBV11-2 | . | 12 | TGTGCCAGCAGCTCGACAGGGCCCGAGCAGTACTTC | CASSSTGPEQYF
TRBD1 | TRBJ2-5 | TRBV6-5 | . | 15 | TGTGCCAGCAGTTTTAGGACAGGTCGGGTAGGGACCCAGTACTTC | CASSFRTGRVGTQYF
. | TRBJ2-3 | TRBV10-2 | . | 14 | TGCGCCAGCAGTGAGCAACAGGGCACAGATACGCAGTATTTT | CASSEQQGTDTQYF
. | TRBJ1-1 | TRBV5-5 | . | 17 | TGTGCCAGCATCCACCCCCACAGTGACCCGAAGACAGGTGAAGCTTTCTTT | CASIHPHSDPKTGEAFF
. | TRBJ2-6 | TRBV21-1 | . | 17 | TGTGCCAGCAGCACGGGACAGGGACTCTCTGGGGCCAACGTCCTGACTTTC | CASSTGQGLSGANVLTF
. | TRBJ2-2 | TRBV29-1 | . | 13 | TGCAGCGTTGGGACACCCAACACCGGGGAGCTGTTTTTT | CSVGTPNTGELFF
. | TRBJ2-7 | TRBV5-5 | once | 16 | TGTGCCAGCAGCTTATTATCGGGCAGGATCACCTACGAGCAGTACTTC | CASSLLSGRITYEQYF
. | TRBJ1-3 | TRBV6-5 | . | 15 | TGTGCCAGCAGTCCTTCCTCCAACTCTGGAAACACCATATATTTT | CASSPSSNSGNTIYF
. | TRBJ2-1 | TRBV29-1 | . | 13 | TGCAGCGCTGCAGGGGGGCCTAACAATGAGCAGTTCTTC | CSAAGGPNNEQFF
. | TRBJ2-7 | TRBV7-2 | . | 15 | TGTGCCAGCAGCCGTACGACAGTTGGGTTGGACGAGCAGTACTTC | CASSRTTVGLDEQYF
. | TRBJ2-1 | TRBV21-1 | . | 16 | TGTGCCAGCAGCACATTAGCGGGAGGACCTCACAATGAGCAGTTCTTC | CASSTLAGGPHNEQFF
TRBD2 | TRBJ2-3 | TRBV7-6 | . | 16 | TGTGCCAGCAGCCCTCGGACTAGCGGGAGATTGGATACGCAGTATTTT | CASSPRTSGRLDTQYF
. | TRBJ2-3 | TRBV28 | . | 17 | TGTGCCAGCAGCTTGATACGGACCCCGGCGGGGTCAGATACGCAGTATTTT | CASSLIRTPAGSDTQYF
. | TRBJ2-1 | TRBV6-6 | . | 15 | TGTGCCAGCAGTCAGGTCAGCTTGCTTTACAATGAGCAGTTCTTC | CASSQVSLLYNEQFF
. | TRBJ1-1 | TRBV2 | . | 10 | TGTGCCAGCAGAGGACAGGAAGCTTTCTTT | CASRGQEAFF
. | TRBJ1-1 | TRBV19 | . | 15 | TGTGCCAGTAGTATAAGGGCGAACTTGAACACTGAAGCTTTCTTT | CASSIRANLNTEAFF